The T cell receptor beta chain described here comes from a study of EBV T-cell therapy then PD-1 blockade in nasopharyngeal carcinoma. Assay: immunoSEQ multiplex PCR; the TCRdb copy retains only in-frame clones and omits some. The sample contains about 20,000 clones, around 80% of which appear only once. Stated time point: 266 days after commencement of treatment, after nivolumab therapy. The treatment is: AdE1-LMPpoly-expanded autologous EBV-specific T-cell therapy followed by anti-PD-1 nivolumab. The CDR3 is 15 residues long. Germline CDR1 is SEHNR and CDR2 is FQNEAQ (reference sequence). V was cut by 4 bases and J by 4 bases, with 14 bases left in between. On this clone: Antigen unknown.

The rearrangement joins TRBV7-9 to TRBJ1-5; a possible D gene is TRBD1 (5 bases). The sample here was CD8+ T cells from blood, taken at roughly day 250 from a patient whose treatment included autologous EBV-specific T cells and nivolumab. The TCR originated in a middle-aged man with nasopharyngeal carcinoma. The CDR3 sequence: CASSSTKAGNQPQHF. As DNA, the CDR3 is TGTGCCAGCAGCTCTACCAAAGCAGGGAATCAGCCCCAGCATTTT.